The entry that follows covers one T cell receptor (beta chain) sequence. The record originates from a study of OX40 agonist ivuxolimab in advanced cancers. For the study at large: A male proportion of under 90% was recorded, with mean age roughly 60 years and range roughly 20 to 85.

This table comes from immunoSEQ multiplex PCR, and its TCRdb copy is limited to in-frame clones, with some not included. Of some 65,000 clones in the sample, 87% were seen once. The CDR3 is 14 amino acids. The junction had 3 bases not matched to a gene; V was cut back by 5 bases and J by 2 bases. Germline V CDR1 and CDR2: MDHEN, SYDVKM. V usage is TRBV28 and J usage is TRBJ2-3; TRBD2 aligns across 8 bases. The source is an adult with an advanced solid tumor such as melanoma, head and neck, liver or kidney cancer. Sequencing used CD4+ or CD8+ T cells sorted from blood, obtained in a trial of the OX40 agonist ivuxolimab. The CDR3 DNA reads TGTGCCAGCAGTCAGCGGGGGTCCACAGATACGCAGTATTTT. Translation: CASSQRGSTDTQYF.